This TCR beta chain emerged from a study of T cell responses to AZD1222 COVID-19 vaccine. This CDR3 comprises 14 residues. CDR1 is SEHNR and CDR2 is FQNEAQ in the germline V gene (reference sequence). V gave up 2 bases and J gave up 9 bases, with 14 bases separating them. Assay used: immunoSEQ multiplex PCR; TCRdb lists only in-frame clones, some missing. The sample contains about 110,000 clones, approximately 89% of which appear only once. This chain links TRBV7-9 with TRBJ2-1, with TRBD2 as a possible D gene (5 bases). The sequencing used peripheral blood, collected on day 0 of AZD1222 vaccination. This TCR was sampled from an adult in good health. The CDR3 coding sequence is TGTGCCAGCAGCTTAATGGGATCCGAGGGTGAGCAGTTCTTC. Translation gives CASSLMGSEGEQFF.